The T cell receptor beta chain under discussion was sequenced for a study of T cells in Graves' hyperthyroidism and ophthalmopathy. Stability of Graves' hyperthyroidism was defined as absent ophthalmopathy progression within 18 months. Clinical symptoms, serum thyroxine, TRAb, thyroid ultrasound and orbital computed tomography established diagnosis. The CDR3 has 16 residues. The J segment lost 3 bases and the V segment lost 5 bases, leaving 10 bases of the junction unmatched. Germline CDR1 and CDR2: MNHEY and SVGAGI. The TCR beta CDR3 regions underwent amplification using RNA transcripts as the source. The HTBI primer set drove a first-round RT-PCR of the TCR CDR3. TCRdb re-called the multiplex PCR reads with MiXCR, one entry per CDR3 protein. Counted here are about 580,000 distinct CDR3 sequences, 40% to 55% occurring once; the ten biggest clones make up more than 7%. Whole-study findings and limits: For ophthalmopathy, model prediction preceded onset by a median around six months.

Regarding this clonotype: Its antigen is undetermined.

This chain joins TRBV6-5 and TRBJ2-5; 9 bases are shared with TRBD2. The material sequenced was peripheral blood or thyroid tissue (not recorded which). The clonotype originates from a woman aged 18-30 years with Graves' hyperthyroidism. The CDR3 spells CASSPLTSGQEETQYF. The DNA for the CDR3 is TGTGCCAGCAGTCCCTTGACTAGCGGACAAGAAGAGACCCAGTACTTC.